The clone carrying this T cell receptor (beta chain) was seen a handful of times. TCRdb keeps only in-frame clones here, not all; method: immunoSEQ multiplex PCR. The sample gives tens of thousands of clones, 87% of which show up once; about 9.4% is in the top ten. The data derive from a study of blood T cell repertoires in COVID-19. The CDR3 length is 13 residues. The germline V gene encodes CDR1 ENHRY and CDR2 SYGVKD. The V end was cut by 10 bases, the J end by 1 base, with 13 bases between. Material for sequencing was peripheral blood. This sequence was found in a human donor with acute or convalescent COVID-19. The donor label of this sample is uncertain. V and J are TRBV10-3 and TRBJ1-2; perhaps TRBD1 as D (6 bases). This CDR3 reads CATRTELNYGYTF. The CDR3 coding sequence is TGTGCCACCAGGACAGAACTTAACTATGGCTACACCTTC.